This T cell receptor beta chain stems from a study of T cells in localized non-small cell lung cancer. Overall study findings and caveats: Clonality peaked in uninvolved adjacent lung rather than tumor. Greater blood T cell density accompanied longer overall survival. Sequencing involved a lone tumor region, leaving heterogeneity possible. A median approximately 53 of the top 100 tumor clones appeared in adjacent lung.

A remark on this clone: What it binds is unknown.

Method: immunoSEQ multiplex PCR; TCRdb's copy keeps in-frame clones and lacks some. This table holds about 21,000 clones, 70% to 85% found once. V trimming: 4 bases; J trimming: 1 base; junction bases outside the gene matches: 8. Germline V gives CDR1 SGDLS, CDR2 YYNGEE. CDR3 length: 16 residues. The V and J genes are TRBV9 and TRBJ2-3; TRBD2 matches 8 bases. The source is a man aged 40 to 70 with stage I lung adenocarcinoma. The sample in question was peripheral blood, obtained before any cancer treatment. The CDR3 protein is CASSSGEAGGTDTQYF. The CDR3 DNA sequence: TGTGCCAGCAGCTCCGGTGAAGCGGGAGGCACAGATACGCAGTATTTT.